The 6 T cell receptor beta chains below all came from one sample that was sequenced in a study of cytotoxic CD8 clonotypes in ibrutinib-treated CLL. Produced via immunoSEQ multiplex PCR; TCRdb's table is partial and in-frame only. The data hold approximately 17,000 clones, with 65% to 70% observed a single time. The sample was PBMCs, taken before ibrutinib treatment. The receptors here all came from a human donor with chronic lymphocytic leukemia.

This clone came up once. This chain links TRBV5-1 with TRBJ2-3, with D possibly being TRBD1 (6 bases). Trimming removed 0 bases at V and 2 bases at J, with 10 bases between. Germline CDR1 SGHRS, CDR2 YFSETQ. This CDR3 contains 15 residues. The CDR3 sequence: CASSLAGETTDTQYF. The CDR3 DNA reads as TGCGCCAGCAGCTTGGCAGGGGAGACCACAGATACGCAGTATTTT. Variable domain in full (rest from reference TRBV5-1 and TRBJ2-3): KAGVTQTPRYLIKTRGQQVTLSCSPISGHRSVSWYQQTPGQGLQFLFEYFSETQRNKGNFPGRFSGRQFSNSRSEMNVSTLELGDSALYLCASSLAGETTDTQYFGPGTRLTVL.

This chain uses TRBV30 with TRBJ2-5; D unclear. Trimming cost V 3 bases and J 4 bases, with 12 bases left between them. This CDR3 spans 13 amino acids. Per germline, CDR1 GTSNPN and CDR2 SVGIG (reference sequence). CDR3 in amino acids: CAWSLSSPETQYF. The CDR3 DNA is TGTGCCTGGAGCCTAAGTAGCCCAGAGACCCAGTACTTC.

The chain carries TRBV2 and TRBJ2-3; D ambiguous. This CDR3 spans 12 amino acids. V was trimmed by 6 bases and J by 4 bases, leaving 8 bases between them. The V gene's germline CDR1 is SNHLY and CDR2 FYNNEI. CDR3 amino acids: CASSSMADTQYF. CDR3 bases: TGTGCCAGCAGCTCCATGGCAGATACGCAGTATTTT.

The chain combines TRBV7-6 with TRBJ2-5, with D possibly matching TRBD2 (7 bases). Looked up from germline, CDR1 is SGHVS and CDR2 is FNYEAQ. The V gene lost 1 base and the J gene lost 4 bases, with 13 bases spanning the gap. The CDR3 is made up of 15 amino acids. The CDR3 is CASSLGHGGAETQYF. DNA for the CDR3: TGTGCCAGCAGCTTAGGACATGGGGGGGCAGAGACCCAGTACTTC.

The rearrangement links TRBV21-1 to TRBJ1-2. TRBV21-1 is recorded as a pseudogene. The CDR3 consists of 16 residues. Here the CDR3 reads CASSKGEGTPWDGYTF. In DNA form, the CDR3 reads TGTGCCAGCAGCAAAGGGGAAGGCACCCCTTGGGATGGCTACACCTTC.

This clone was counted between two and nine times. The chain employs TRBV7-3 and TRBJ2-2; no clear D. CDR3 size: 12 residues. V lost 4 bases, J lost 4 bases, and 4 bases lay in between. CDR1 and CDR2 (germline): SGHTA, FQGTGA. CDR3: CASSYPTGELFF. The CDR3 DNA sequence: TGTGCCAGCAGCTATCCCACCGGGGAGCTGTTTTTT. Variable domain in full (rest from reference TRBV7-3 and TRBJ2-2): GAGVSQTPSNKVTEKGKYVELRCDPISGHTALYWYRQSLGQGPEFLIYFQGTGAADDSGLPNDRFFAVRPEGSVSTLKIQRTERGDSAVYLCASSYPTGELFFGEGSRLTVL.